These 17 T cell receptor beta chains came from one sample sequenced in a study of cytomegalovirus exposure and HLA in healthy donors. PCR was performed using 60 Vbeta and 13 Jbeta primers. TCRdb's table, derived via immunoSEQ multiplex PCR, lists solely in-frame clones and lacks some. The repertoire has 140,000 to 150,000 clones, more than 70% of them found once; the top ten carry roughly 1.8%. Sequencing was carried out using PBMCs. These receptors originate from a middle-aged woman in good health and CMV-seronegative.

The gene calls are TRBV4-1 and TRBJ2-6, with D possibly TRBD1 on 5 matching bases. Germline CDR1 is MGHRA and CDR2 is YSYEKL. V dropped 0 bases and J dropped 2 bases, with 8 bases sitting between them. The CDR3 extends over 16 amino acids. In DNA form, the CDR3 reads TGCGCCAGCAGCCAAGAAATAGGGGCTGGGGCCAACGTCCTGACTTTC. This gives the protein CASSQEIGAGANVLTF.

The chain uses TRBV6-1 and TRBJ1-5, with 7 bases that match TRBD1. The germline V gene has CDR1 MNHNS and CDR2 SASEGT. Losses at the gene ends were 6 bases for V and 4 bases for J; bases not matched to a gene: 6. This CDR3 contains 14 residues. The CDR3 DNA sequence: TGTGCCAGCAGCGTAAACAGGGGTAATCAGCCCCAGCATTTT. Translation: CASSVNRGNQPQHF.

The rearrangement joins TRBV27 to TRBJ1-2; 12 bases fit TRBD1. Looked up from germline, CDR1 is MNHEY and CDR2 is SMNVEV (reference sequence). Germline trimming cut 6 bases from V and 4 bases from J; bases unmatched to any gene: 9. CDR3 length: 16 amino acids. In DNA, the CDR3 is TGTGCCAGCAGATTGGACCGGGACAGGGGGCCCTATGGCTACACCTTC. Its translation is CASRLDRDRGPYGYTF.

The J gene is TRBJ2-5, the V gene TRBV5-4; 11 bases agree with TRBD2. V was pared by 4 bases and J by 5 bases, with 10 bases of the junction left unmatched. CDR1 SGHNT and CDR2 YYREEE come from the germline V gene (reference sequence). CDR3 length: 16 residues. DNA for the CDR3: TGTGCCAGCAGCGAGGATCCCATAGCGGGGGGGGAGACCCAGTACTTC. Encoded protein: CASSEDPIAGGETQYF.

The rearrangement links TRBV6-1 to TRBJ2-1; 13 bases line up with TRBD2. Germline assignment: CDR1 MNHNS and CDR2 SASEGT. Trimming at V came to 4 bases and at J to 6 bases, leaving 3 bases not matched to a gene. CDR3 length equals 15 residues. The CDR3 region is CASSAGTSGVNEQFF. In DNA, the CDR3 is TGTGCCAGCAGTGCAGGGACTAGCGGGGTCAATGAGCAGTTCTTC.

This clone occurred once. The chain couples TRBV13 to TRBJ1-1, with 9 nucleotides matching TRBD1. V trimming: 5 bases; J trimming: 3 bases; junction bases outside the gene matches: 7. In germline, CDR1 is PRHDT, CDR2 FYEKMQ (reference sequence). The CDR3 extends over 15 amino acids. The CDR3 region has the DNA TGTGCCAGCAGCCCCTCGGACAGGGGACACACTGAAGCTTTCTTT. It specifies CASSPSDRGHTEAFF.

This chain uses TRBV2 with TRBJ2-5; TRBD2 matches 7 bases. This CDR3 has 16 residues. Trimming removed 7 bases from V and 5 bases from J; junction bases left unmatched: 16. From germline, CDR1 is SNHLY and CDR2 FYNNEI. The CDR3 loop reads CASTRGGVGLGETQYF. CDR3 DNA: TGTGCCAGCACCCGCGGGGGAGTTGGGTTAGGGGAGACCCAGTACTTC.

The gene calls are TRBV10-1 and TRBJ2-5; unclear D gene. Trimming took 4 bases from V and 4 from J, leaving 10 bases between them. CDR3 length equals 13 residues. Germline CDR1 reads WNHNN; CDR2 reads SYGVQD (reference sequence). CDR3 coding DNA: TGCGCCAGCAGTGCTGGGCACGCAGAGACCCAGTACTTC. Its translation is CASSAGHAETQYF.

This clone is a singleton in its sample. One junction end does not reproduce the germline sequence, and a read error may be involved. The chain couples TRBV7-9 to TRBJ2-7; 15 bases align to TRBD2. The CDR3 consists of 16 residues. Germline CDR1 and CDR2: SEHNR and FQNEAQ (reference sequence). DNA of the CDR3: TGTTCCAGCAGCTCGAGGACTAGCGGGAGGGCCTACGAGCAGTACTTC. This codes for CSSSSRTSGRAYEQYF.

The V and J genes are TRBV6-5 and TRBJ2-7; D is ambiguous. V was pared by 1 base and J by 5 bases, with 12 bases between. Germline V gives CDR1 MNHEY, CDR2 SVGAGI. The CDR3 contains 14 residues. The CDR3 sequence: CASSYLAGGNEQYF. In nucleotides, the CDR3 is TGTGCCAGCAGTTACTTGGCAGGTGGAAACGAGCAGTACTTC.

This chain uses TRBV28 with TRBJ1-1; weak D call: TRBD1 (5 bases). Germline lookup yields CDR1 MDHEN and CDR2 SYDVKM. CDR3 length: 15 amino acids. V lost 4 bases and J lost 0, with 12 bases in between. The CDR3: CASSSFTGMNTEAFF. The DNA of the CDR3 is TGTGCCAGCAGTTCTTTTACAGGAATGAACACTGAAGCTTTCTTT.

The gene calls are TRBV9 and TRBJ2-1, with TRBD2 matching over 8 bases. There are 16 residues in the CDR3. V shed 3 bases, J shed 4 bases, and the junction held 9 bases outside the gene matches. CDR1 and CDR2 (germline): SGDLS, YYNGEE. CDR3 bases: TGTGCCAGCAGCGGAGGGGGTAGCGGGAATTACAATGAGCAGTTCTTC. As protein: CASSGGGSGNYNEQFF.

The rearrangement uses TRBV2 and TRBJ2-5; 12 bases fit TRBD2. The V segment lost 4 bases and the J segment 2 bases; nucleotides outside the gene matches: 5. Germline V gene data show CDR1 as SNHLY and CDR2 as FYNNEI. There are 16 residues in the CDR3. CDR3 amino acids: CASSAGLAGGQETQYF. CDR3 in DNA: TGTGCCAGCAGTGCGGGGCTAGCGGGGGGGCAAGAGACCCAGTACTTC.

The chain is built from TRBV10-1 and TRBJ2-7; possibly TRBD1 for D (5 bases). Trimming took off 5 bases at V and 4 bases at J, with 6 bases between the two ends. Germline CDR1 reads WNHNN; CDR2 reads SYGVQD (reference sequence). CDR3 size: 11 residues. The CDR3: CASSQGYEQYF. CDR3 in DNA: TGCGCCAGCAGTCAGGGATACGAGCAGTACTTC.

This clone was seen only once. The chain couples TRBV9 to TRBJ1-2; possible D gene TRBD1, 6 bases. This CDR3 has 12 residues. CDR1 and CDR2 (germline): SGDLS, YYNGEE. Trimming removed 3 bases from V and 6 bases from J, with 9 bases in between. CDR3 protein: CASSEWTDGYTF. In nucleotides, the CDR3 is TGTGCCAGCAGCGAATGGACAGATGGCTACACCTTC.

The DNA for the CDR3 is TGCGCCACCCGGACAGGGGTAGGGGAGACCCAGTACTTC. This translates into CATRTGVGETQYF. The V and J genes are TRBV10-2 and TRBJ2-5, with 9 bases lining up with TRBD1. Trimming took 10 bases from V and 5 from J; bases not matched to a gene: 8. CDR1 and CDR2 from the germline V gene are WSHSY and SAAADI. This CDR3 has 13 residues.

V and J are TRBV14 and TRBJ2-2, with D maybe TRBD2 (5 bases). Trimming took 5 bases from V and 3 from J, leaving 10 bases between them. Germline V gene sequence: CDR1 SGHDN, CDR2 FVKESK. The CDR3 contains 14 residues. The DNA for the CDR3 is TGTGCCAGCAGCGGTCGGCGGGACACCGGGGAGCTGTTTTTT. Translated: CASSGRRDTGELFF.